The T cell receptor beta chain described here comes from a study of blood T cell repertoires in COVID-19. Profiling relied on immunoSEQ multiplex PCR, and the TCRdb table lists in-frame clones only, not all of them. The sample consists of about 160,000 clones, approximately 82% of them appearing once. Sequenced: PBMCs or T cells enriched from blood (not recorded which). This sequence originates from a woman aged 45-59 years in a cohort exposed to, infected with or recovered from COVID-19 (not recorded which).

CDR3 sequence reads: CASDTTASYNQPQHF. In DNA, the CDR3 is TGTGCCAGTGATACTACCGCATCATACAATCAGCCCCAGCATTTT. V usage is TRBV19 and J usage is TRBJ1-5; unclear D gene. V was clipped by 8 bases and J by 3 bases, with 17 bases between them. The CDR3 sequence is 15 residues long. Germline CDR1 reads LNHDA; CDR2 reads SQIVND (reference sequence).